This T cell receptor beta chain was captured in a study of T cells in Graves' hyperthyroidism and ophthalmopathy. Study-level findings and limits: A model of 13 V-J features distinguished ophthalmopathy from stable hyperthyroidism. The majority of expanded thyroid clonotypes above 0.001 also appeared in blood.

The CDR3 consists of 15 residues. Trimming cost V 4 bases and J 6 bases; bases outside gene matches: 8. Uncontrolled infections, other autoimmune diseases, pregnancy or lactation led to exclusion of patients. TCR beta CDR3 regions were amplified from RNA. The HTBI primer set was used in a first-round RT-PCR of the TCR CDR3. A single record per CDR3 protein comes from TCRdb applying MiXCR to the multiplex PCR reads. The table lists roughly 740,000 distinct CDR3 sequences, around 17% of them singletons, with over 7.5% in the top ten. Turning to this clonotype: The antigen remains undetermined.

This receptor was obtained from a man between 18 and 35 years old with Graves' hyperthyroidism. The sequenced sample consisted of blood. The genes are TRBV12-3 or TRBV12-4 and TRBJ2-2; TRBD2 aligns across 7 bases. CDR3 sequence (DNA): TGTGCCAGCAGTTCCGGACTAGAGGTTCCCGGGGAGCTGTTTTTT. Its protein product is CASSSGLEVPGELFF.